This passage covers 9 T cell receptor beta chains from one sample sequenced in a study of T-cell memory formation after mild COVID-19. TCRdb itself ran the 5' RACE reads through MiXCR, one entry per CDR3 protein. The sample holds fewer than 400,000 distinct CDR3 sequences, 16% seen once. The sample was PBMCs or a T cell subset sorted from them (not recorded which). Source of these receptors: a young man who had mild COVID-19 (a few samples of this study predate the infection). Cell type and time point are not known.

The rearrangement joins TRBV4-2 to TRBJ2-3, with D perhaps matching TRBD2 (6 bases). The germline CDR1 and CDR2 sequences are LGHNA and YNFKEQ. The CDR3 has 16 residues. Trimming shortened V by 1 base and J by 3 bases, and 14 bases separated the two germline ends. The CDR3 here is CASSQVLGTGTDTQYF. The CDR3 DNA follows: TGTGCCAGCAGCCAAGTTTTAGGGACTGGAACAGATACGCAGTATTTT.

This clonotype was detected many times. V and J are TRBV7-2 and TRBJ2-1; 7 bases line up with TRBD2. CDR3 length: 13 amino acids. Germline assignment: CDR1 SGHTA and CDR2 FQGNSA. Trimming at V came to 1 base and at J to 6 bases, leaving 0 bases not matched to a gene. CDR3 coding DNA: TGTGCCAGCAGCTTAGTAGCGGGCAATGAGCAGTTCTTC. This codes for CASSLVAGNEQFF.

The CDR3 is CASSSWGLGELFF. The CDR3 nucleotides are TGTGCCAGCAGCTCGTGGGGGCTCGGGGAGCTGTTTTTT. J is TRBJ2-2 and V is TRBV11-2, with D possibly TRBD1 on 6 matching bases. V lost 4 bases to trimming and J lost 7 bases, with 10 bases between them. CDR1 SGHAT and CDR2 FQNNGV come from the germline V gene. The length of the CDR3 is 13 residues.

CDR3 residues: CASSRNQGTGGSYEQYV. DNA for the CDR3: TGTGCCAGCAGCCGGAATCAAGGGACAGGGGGGTCCTACGAGCAGTACGTC. The chain couples TRBV7-8 to TRBJ2-7; 11 nucleotides line up with TRBD1. Germline lookup yields CDR1 SGHVS and CDR2 FQNEAQ. Trimming cost V 5 bases and J 1 base; bases outside gene matches: 10. The CDR3 runs to 17 residues.

This clonotype was counted between two and nine times. This chain links TRBV7-9 with TRBJ2-7; TRBD2 matches at 8 bases. The ends lost 8 bases at V and 0 bases at J; junction bases unmatched: 9. Germline V CDR1 and CDR2: SEHNR, FQNEAQ (reference sequence). This CDR3 has 15 amino acids. The CDR3, as DNA: TGTGCCAGCTCCCAAAGCGGGGGTAGCTCCTACGAGCAGTACGTC. Protein sequence: CASSQSGGSSYEQYV.

The rearrangement joins TRBV18 to TRBJ2-7; D is perhaps TRBD1 (6 bases). Germline CDR1 is KGHSH and CDR2 is LQKENI. V lost 5 bases to trimming and J lost 3 bases, with 17 bases between them. The CDR3 is made up of 15 amino acids. DNA of the CDR3: TGTGCCAGCTCAGGGGGCCGGGACGGGCTCTACGAGCAGTACGTC. This translates into CASSGGRDGLYEQYV.

This clonotype turned up a few times. The gene calls are TRBV28 and TRBJ2-5; 7 bases are a match to TRBD2. Unmatched junction bases numbered 5, after V lost 8 bases and J lost 5 bases. CDR1 and CDR2 (germline): MDHEN, SYDVKM. The CDR3 covers 12 residues. In DNA, the CDR3 is TGTGCCAGCCGGCCCGGGGGGGAGACCCAGTACTTC. This translates into CASRPGGETQYF.

The chain is built from TRBV10-3 and TRBJ2-7; D not resolved. In germline, CDR1 is ENHRY, CDR2 SYGVKD. Trimming left V 6 bases short and J 1 base short, with 13 bases between. The CDR3 contains 14 residues. The CDR3 sequence is CAISPGGLSYEQYV. Here the CDR3 DNA reads TGTGCCATCAGCCCAGGTGGCCTGTCCTACGAGCAGTACGTC.

This clonotype was seen at least ten times. This chain links TRBV12-3 or TRBV12-4 with TRBJ2-3, with unresolved D. This CDR3 region has 13 residues. V was cut by 3 bases and J by 6 bases, with 10 bases left in between. DNA of the CDR3: TGTGCCAGCAGTTTGTTAAGGGCCGATACGCAGTATTTT. It is translated as CASSLLRADTQYF.